These 15 T cell receptor beta chains were sequenced from one sample in a study of blood T cell repertoires in COVID-19. Assay used: immunoSEQ multiplex PCR; TCRdb lists only in-frame clones, some missing. The sample consists of under 350,000 clones, about 89% of them appearing once. The sequenced sample was peripheral blood. The source is a man in his forties or fifties with acute or convalescent COVID-19.

As DNA, the CDR3 is TGTGCCAGCAGCTCCGTGATCTCTAGGGGACAGGGGTCATATGGCTACACCTTC. Translation: CASSSVISRGQGSYGYTF. The chain links TRBV5-6 to TRBJ1-2, with 10 bases identical to TRBD1. J gave up 5 bases and V 3 bases, and 16 bases lay outside the gene matches. CDR3 length: 18 amino acids. Germline lookup yields CDR1 SGHDT and CDR2 YYEEEE.

J is TRBJ1-1 and V is TRBV12-3 or TRBV12-4, with a possible D match to TRBD1 (5 bases). Trimming left V 6 bases short and J 9 bases short, with 14 bases between. The length of the CDR3 is 12 residues. CDR3 amino acids: CASRLGAGKAFF. The CDR3 nucleotides are TGTGCCAGCAGGCTAGGGGCAGGGAAAGCTTTCTTT.

The genes are TRBV20-1 and TRBJ1-6, with D perhaps TRBD1 (6 bases). The germline V gene has CDR1 DFQATT and CDR2 SNEGSKA (reference sequence). The CDR3 has 11 amino acids. Trimming stripped 6 bases from V and 10 bases from J, with 10 bases between. CDR3 bases: TGCAGTGCGGGGGCGGACTCACCCCTCCACTTT. Protein sequence: CSAGADSPLHF.

This rearrangement joins TRBV24-1 to TRBJ2-1, with 8 bases matching TRBD2. The CDR3 is made up of 15 amino acids. After removal of 4 bases from V and 3 bases from J, the junction contained 4 bases not matched to a gene. Looked up from germline, CDR1 is KGHDR and CDR2 is SFDVKD. Here the CDR3 reads CATSDPGGVYNEQFF. In DNA, the CDR3 is TGTGCCACCAGTGACCCCGGGGGGGTCTACAATGAGCAGTTCTTC.

This clone was detected once. The chain links TRBV11-2 to TRBJ1-4; 9 nucleotides line up with TRBD1. This CDR3 is built from 14 residues. Trimming at V came to 6 bases and at J to 8 bases, leaving 7 bases not matched to a gene. Germline V lookup: CDR1 SGHAT, CDR2 FQNNGV. CDR3 sequence: CASRPDRGSEKLFF. In nucleotides, the CDR3 is TGTGCCAGCAGACCGGACAGGGGAAGCGAAAAACTGTTTTTT.

This chain joins TRBV15 and TRBJ1-2; D is possibly TRBD1 (5 bases). Trimming removed 2 bases from V and 2 bases from J, with 12 bases in between. The CDR3 runs 15 residues. Germline CDR1 and CDR2: LNHNV and YYDKDF (reference sequence). The CDR3 sequence: CATSRPSGGNYGYTF. The CDR3 DNA reads TGTGCCACCAGCAGACCCTCCGGGGGAAACTATGGCTACACCTTC.

This chain joins TRBV25-1 and TRBJ1-5, with D possibly TRBD1 on 6 matching bases. Trimming pared 2 bases from V and 2 bases from J, leaving 10 bases between. From germline, CDR1 is MGHDK and CDR2 SYGVNS. The CDR3 totals 15 residues. The CDR3 coding sequence is TGTGCCAGCAGTGAAGGGGCAGGGGGCAATCAGCCCCAGCATTTT. This gives the protein CASSEGAGGNQPQHF.

The rearrangement uses TRBV12-3 or TRBV12-4 and TRBJ1-2; D gene ambiguous. This CDR3 has 13 residues. V gave up 4 bases and J gave up 3 bases, with 9 bases separating them. The DNA of the CDR3 is TGTGCCAGCAGTTCTGGGCGAGACTATGGCTACACCTTC. This sequence encodes CASSSGRDYGYTF.

This sequence joins TRBV11-2 and TRBJ1-5; the D gene is possibly TRBD1 (6 bases). This CDR3 contains 14 residues. The germline V and J ends were trimmed by 5 bases and 5 bases, with 13 bases remaining between them. Germline V gene lookup returns CDR1 SGHAT and CDR2 FQNNGV. The DNA of the CDR3 is TGTGCCAGCAGCCCGGACAGATCATATCAGCCCCAGCATTTT. Translation gives CASSPDRSYQPQHF.

The chain combines TRBV18 with TRBJ1-3; D perhaps matches TRBD1 (5 bases). V shed 1 base and J shed 8 bases, with 18 bases lying between them. The CDR3 totals 16 residues. CDR1 is KGHSH, CDR2 LQKENI, per germline. The CDR3 sequence is CASSPRNVREEHTIYF. As DNA, the CDR3 is TGTGCCAGCTCACCACGAAACGTCAGGGAGGAACACACCATATATTTT.

V usage is TRBV19 and J usage is TRBJ2-1, with 7 positions matching TRBD2. Germline lookup yields CDR1 LNHDA and CDR2 SQIVND (reference sequence). The CDR3 covers 14 residues. V shed 3 bases and J 6 bases; nucleotides not matched to a gene: 5. CDR3 amino acids: CASSMGLIGNEQFF. CDR3 in DNA: TGTGCCAGTAGTATGGGACTAATTGGCAATGAGCAGTTCTTC. Variable domain in full (rest from reference TRBV19 and TRBJ2-1): DGGITQSPKYLFRKEGQNVTLSCEQNLNHDAMYWYRQDPGQGLRLIYYSQIVNDFQKGDIAEGYSVSREKKESFPLTVTSAQKNPTAFYLCASSMGLIGNEQFFGPGTRLTVL.

The rearrangement uses TRBV7-3 and TRBJ2-5; TRBD1 might be the D (5 bases). This CDR3 contains 13 residues. Germline V gene sequence: CDR1 SGHTA, CDR2 FQGTGA. Trimming left V 0 bases short and J 7 bases short, with 9 bases between. The CDR3 nucleotides are TGTGCCAGCAGCTTAACGGGGCCTGGGACCCAGTACTTC. The encoded protein is CASSLTGPGTQYF.

The J gene is TRBJ1-2, the V gene TRBV5-1, with a tentative D call TRBD1 (6 bases). CDR1 and CDR2 from the germline V gene are SGHRS and YFSETQ. The CDR3 sequence is 16 residues long. Trimming left V 4 bases short and J 2 bases short, with 18 bases between. The CDR3 protein is CASSILAGAGNYGYTF. The DNA for the CDR3 is TGCGCCAGCAGCATACTGGCAGGGGCAGGGAACTATGGCTACACCTTC.

V usage is TRBV7-2 and J usage is TRBJ1-2, with TRBD1 as a possible D gene (6 bases). Trimming took off 5 bases at V and 8 bases at J, with 27 bases between the two ends. Looked up from germline, CDR1 is SGHTA and CDR2 is FQGNSA. The CDR3 covers 17 residues. CDR3 region: CASSRFGGHQSGKGYTF. CDR3 nucleotide sequence: TGTGCCAGCAGCCGTTTTGGGGGCCACCAGAGCGGGAAGGGCTACACCTTC.

The chain uses TRBV7-2 and TRBJ2-7, with 15 bases identical to TRBD2. The CDR3 contains 17 residues. Germline CDR1 reads SGHTA; CDR2 reads FQGNSA. The junction had 7 bases not matched to a gene; V was cut back by 3 bases and J by 4 bases. CDR3 sequence reads: CASSLGLAGGVGYEQYF. In DNA, the CDR3 is TGTGCCAGCAGCTTGGGACTAGCGGGGGGCGTCGGGTACGAGCAGTACTTC.